The clone carrying this TCR beta chain has ten or more counts. Its antigen is undetermined. The data were obtained in a study of T cells in Graves' hyperthyroidism and ophthalmopathy. Study summary: The initial diagnosis was the point when peripheral blood was collected, ahead of any treatment. Whole-study results and caveats: Most thyroid-expanded clonotypes above 0.001 were also found in blood.

Aged 18 to 65, the patients had hyperthyroidism that was newly diagnosed and had lasted under 2 months. Amplified TCR beta CDR3 regions came from RNA transcripts. During a first-round RT-PCR of the TCR CDR3, the HTBI primer set was used. TCRdb ran MiXCR on the multiplex PCR reads and lists one entry per CDR3 protein. The sample lists roughly 420,000 distinct CDR3 sequences, approximately 15% occurring once. This TCR derives from a woman under 30 with Graves' hyperthyroidism. The sequenced sample consisted of blood.

The CDR3 loop reads CSASAPPPANEQFF. The DNA of the CDR3 is TGCAGTGCTAGCGCCCCTCCCCCCGCCAATGAGCAGTTCTTC. The chain uses TRBV20-1 and TRBJ2-1; D call uncertain. Trimming shortened V by 3 bases and J by 6 bases, and 15 bases separated the two germline ends. Germline V gene data show CDR1 as DFQATT and CDR2 as SNEGSKA (reference sequence). CDR3 length: 14 residues.